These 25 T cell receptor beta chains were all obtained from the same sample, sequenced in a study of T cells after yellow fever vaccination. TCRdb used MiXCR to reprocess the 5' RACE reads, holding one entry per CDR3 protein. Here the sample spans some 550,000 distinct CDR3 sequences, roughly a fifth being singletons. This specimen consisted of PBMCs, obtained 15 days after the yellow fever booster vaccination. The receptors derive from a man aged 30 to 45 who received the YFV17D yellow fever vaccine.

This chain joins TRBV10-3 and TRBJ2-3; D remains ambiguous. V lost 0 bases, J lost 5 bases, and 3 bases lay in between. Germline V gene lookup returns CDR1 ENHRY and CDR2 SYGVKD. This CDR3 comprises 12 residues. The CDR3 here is CAISESLDTQYF. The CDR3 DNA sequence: TGTGCCATCAGTGAGTCTCTAGATACGCAGTATTTT.

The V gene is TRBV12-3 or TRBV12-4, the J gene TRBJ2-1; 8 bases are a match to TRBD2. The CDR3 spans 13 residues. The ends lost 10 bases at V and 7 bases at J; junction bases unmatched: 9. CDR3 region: CATHPTSGNEQFF. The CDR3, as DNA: TGTGCCACCCACCCCACTAGCGGAAATGAGCAGTTCTTC.

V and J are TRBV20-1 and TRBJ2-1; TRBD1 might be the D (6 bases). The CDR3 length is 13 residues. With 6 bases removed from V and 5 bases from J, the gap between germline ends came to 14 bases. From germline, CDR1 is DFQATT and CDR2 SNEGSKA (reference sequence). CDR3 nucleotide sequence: TGCAGTGCCATGGGACAAACCAACAATGAGCAGTTCTTC. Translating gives CSAMGQTNNEQFF.

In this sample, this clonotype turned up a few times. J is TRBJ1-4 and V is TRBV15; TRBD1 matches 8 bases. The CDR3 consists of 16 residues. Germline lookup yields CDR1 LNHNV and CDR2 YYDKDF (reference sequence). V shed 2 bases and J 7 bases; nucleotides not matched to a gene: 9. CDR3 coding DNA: TGTGCCACCAGCAGAAACGCCCTGACAGGGGCTGAAAAACTGTTTTTT. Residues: CATSRNALTGAEKLFF.

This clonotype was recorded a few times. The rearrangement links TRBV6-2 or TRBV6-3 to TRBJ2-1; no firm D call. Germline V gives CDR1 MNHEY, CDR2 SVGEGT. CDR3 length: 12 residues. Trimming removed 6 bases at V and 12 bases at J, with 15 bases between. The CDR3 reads CASSRPTGWQFF. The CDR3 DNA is TGTGCCAGCAGCCGACCGACCGGCTGGCAGTTCTTC.

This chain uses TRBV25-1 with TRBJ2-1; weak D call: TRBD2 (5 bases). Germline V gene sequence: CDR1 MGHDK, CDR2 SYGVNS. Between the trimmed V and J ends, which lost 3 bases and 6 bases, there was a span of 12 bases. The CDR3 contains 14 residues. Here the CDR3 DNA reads TGTGCCAGCAGTGACCCAGCGGAGTTCAATGAGCAGTTCTTC. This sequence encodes CASSDPAEFNEQFF.

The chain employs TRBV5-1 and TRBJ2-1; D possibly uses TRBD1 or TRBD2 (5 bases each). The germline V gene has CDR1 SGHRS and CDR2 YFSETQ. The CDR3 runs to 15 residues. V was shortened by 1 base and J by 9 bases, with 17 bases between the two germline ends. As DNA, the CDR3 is TGCGCCAGCAGCTTGCGGGCTTTGGGGGAGCGTGAGCAGTTCTTC. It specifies CASSLRALGEREQFF.

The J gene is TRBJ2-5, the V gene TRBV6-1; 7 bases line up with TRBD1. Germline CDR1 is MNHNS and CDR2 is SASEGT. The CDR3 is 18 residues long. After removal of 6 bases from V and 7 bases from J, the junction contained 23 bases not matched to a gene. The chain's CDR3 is CASREHPWAGGTVGTQYF. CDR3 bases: TGTGCCAGCAGAGAACACCCCTGGGCAGGGGGAACTGTGGGGACCCAGTACTTC.

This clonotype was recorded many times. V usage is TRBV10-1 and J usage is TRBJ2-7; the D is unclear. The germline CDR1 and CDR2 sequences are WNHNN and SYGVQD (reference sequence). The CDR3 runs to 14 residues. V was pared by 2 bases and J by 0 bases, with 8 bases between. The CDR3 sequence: CASSETLNSYEQYF. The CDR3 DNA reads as TGCGCCAGCAGTGAGACGTTAAACTCCTACGAGCAGTACTTC.

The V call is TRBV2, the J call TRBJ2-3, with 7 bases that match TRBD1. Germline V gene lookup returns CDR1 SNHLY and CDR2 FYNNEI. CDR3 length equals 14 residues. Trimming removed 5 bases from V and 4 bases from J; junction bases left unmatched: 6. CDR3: CASSRQGRADTQYF. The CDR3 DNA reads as TGTGCCAGCAGTCGACAGGGCCGGGCAGATACGCAGTATTTT.

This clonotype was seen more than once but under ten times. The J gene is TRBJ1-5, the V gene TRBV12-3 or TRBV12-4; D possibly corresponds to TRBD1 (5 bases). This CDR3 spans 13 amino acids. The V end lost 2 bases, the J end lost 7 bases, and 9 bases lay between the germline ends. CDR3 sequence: CASSLRDRQPQHF. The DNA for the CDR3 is TGTGCCAGCAGTTTAAGGGACCGCCAGCCCCAGCATTTT.

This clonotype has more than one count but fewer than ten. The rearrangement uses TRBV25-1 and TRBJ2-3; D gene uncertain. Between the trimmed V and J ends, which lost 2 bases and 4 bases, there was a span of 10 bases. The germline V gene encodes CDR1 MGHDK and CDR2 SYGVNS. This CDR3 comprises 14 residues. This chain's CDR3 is CASSEPGISDTQYF. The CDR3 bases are TGTGCCAGCAGTGAACCGGGTATTTCAGATACGCAGTATTTT.

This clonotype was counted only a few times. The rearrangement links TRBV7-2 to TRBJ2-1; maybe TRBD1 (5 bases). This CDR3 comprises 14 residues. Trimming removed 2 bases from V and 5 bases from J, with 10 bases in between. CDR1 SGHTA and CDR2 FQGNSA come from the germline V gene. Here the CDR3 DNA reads TGTGCCAGCAGCTTACTCCAGGGTAACAATGAGCAGTTCTTC. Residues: CASSLLQGNNEQFF.

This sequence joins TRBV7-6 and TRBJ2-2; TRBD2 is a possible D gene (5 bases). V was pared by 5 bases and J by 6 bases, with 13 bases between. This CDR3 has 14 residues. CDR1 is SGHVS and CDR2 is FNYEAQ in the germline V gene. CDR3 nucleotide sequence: TGTGCCAGCAGCCCCCGAGCGGTTCCCGGGGAGCTGTTTTTT. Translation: CASSPRAVPGELFF.

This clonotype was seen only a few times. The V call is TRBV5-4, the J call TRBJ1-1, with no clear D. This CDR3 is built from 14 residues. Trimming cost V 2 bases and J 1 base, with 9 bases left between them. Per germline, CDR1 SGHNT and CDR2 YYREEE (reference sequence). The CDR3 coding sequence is TGTGCCAGCAGCTTACGCGCGCGGAACACTGAAGCTTTCTTT. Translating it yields CASSLRARNTEAFF.

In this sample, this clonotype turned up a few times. The CDR3 nucleotides are TGTGCCAGCAGCTTAGTGGGCGGGGACAGGGGAACACCCCTCCACTTT. Protein sequence: CASSLVGGDRGTPLHF. The J gene is TRBJ1-6, the V gene TRBV7-8, with TRBD1 identical over 10 bases. This CDR3 comprises 16 residues. Germline V gene data show CDR1 as SGHVS and CDR2 as FQNEAQ. Trimming cost V 1 base and J 11 bases; bases outside gene matches: 8.

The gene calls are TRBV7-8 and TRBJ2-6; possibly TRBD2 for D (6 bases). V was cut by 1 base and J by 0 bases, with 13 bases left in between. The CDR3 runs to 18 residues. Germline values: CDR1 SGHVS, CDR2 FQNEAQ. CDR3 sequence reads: CASSLEWGESSGANVLTF. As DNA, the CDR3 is TGTGCCAGCAGCTTAGAGTGGGGGGAAAGCTCTGGGGCCAACGTCCTGACTTTC.

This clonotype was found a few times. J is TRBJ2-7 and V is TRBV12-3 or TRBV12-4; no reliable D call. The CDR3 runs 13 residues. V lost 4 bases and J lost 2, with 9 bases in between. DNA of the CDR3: TGTGCCAGCAGTTACCCCCCCCCCTACGAGCAGTACTTC. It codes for CASSYPPPYEQYF.

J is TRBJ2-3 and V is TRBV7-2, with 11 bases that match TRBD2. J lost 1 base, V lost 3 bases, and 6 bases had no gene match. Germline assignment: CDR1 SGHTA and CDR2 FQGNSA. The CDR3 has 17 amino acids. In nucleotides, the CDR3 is TGTGCCAGCAGCTTCTCTACTAGCGGGAGTGGCACAGATACGCAGTATTTT. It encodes CASSFSTSGSGTDTQYF.

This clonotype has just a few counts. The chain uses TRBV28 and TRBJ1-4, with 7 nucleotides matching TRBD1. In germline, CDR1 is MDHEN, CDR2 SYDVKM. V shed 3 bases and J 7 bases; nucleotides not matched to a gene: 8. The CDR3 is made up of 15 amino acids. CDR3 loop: CASSFRQGGGEKLFF. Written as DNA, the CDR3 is TGTGCCAGCAGTTTCCGACAGGGCGGCGGTGAAAAACTGTTTTTT.

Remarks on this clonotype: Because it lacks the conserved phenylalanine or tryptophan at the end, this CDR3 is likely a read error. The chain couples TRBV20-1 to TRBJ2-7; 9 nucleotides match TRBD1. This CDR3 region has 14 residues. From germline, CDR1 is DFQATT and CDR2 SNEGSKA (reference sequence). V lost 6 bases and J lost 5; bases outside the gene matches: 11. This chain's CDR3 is CSAPPGQGSHEQYS. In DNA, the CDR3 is TGCAGTGCCCCCCCGGGACAGGGTAGCCACGAGCAGTACTCC.

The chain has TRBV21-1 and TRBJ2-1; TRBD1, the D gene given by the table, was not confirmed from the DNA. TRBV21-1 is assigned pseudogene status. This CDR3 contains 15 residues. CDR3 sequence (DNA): TGTGCCAGCAGCAAGACAGGGGTCCCCTACAATGAGCAGTTCTTC. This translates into CASSKTGVPYNEQFF.

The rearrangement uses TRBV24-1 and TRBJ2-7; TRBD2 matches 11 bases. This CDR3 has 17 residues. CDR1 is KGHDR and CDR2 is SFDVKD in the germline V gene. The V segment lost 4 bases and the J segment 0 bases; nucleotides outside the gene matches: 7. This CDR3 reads CATSDSGLAGTSYEQYF. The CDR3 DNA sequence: TGTGCCACCAGTGACTCTGGACTAGCGGGCACCTCCTACGAGCAGTACTTC.

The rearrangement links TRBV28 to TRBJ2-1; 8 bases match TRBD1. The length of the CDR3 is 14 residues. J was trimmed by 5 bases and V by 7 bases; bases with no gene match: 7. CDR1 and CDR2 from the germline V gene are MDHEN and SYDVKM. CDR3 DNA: TGTGCCAGCATCGTCACAGGGGGAAACAATGAGCAGTTCTTC. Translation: CASIVTGGNNEQFF.

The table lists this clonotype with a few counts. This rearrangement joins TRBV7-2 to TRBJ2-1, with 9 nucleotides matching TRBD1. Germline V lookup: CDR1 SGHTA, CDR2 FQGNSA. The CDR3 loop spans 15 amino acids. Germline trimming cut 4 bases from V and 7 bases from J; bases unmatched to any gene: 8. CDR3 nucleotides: TGTGCCAGCAGCTCCCCGGACAGGGGAGGTAATGAGCAGTTCTTC. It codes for CASSSPDRGGNEQFF.